The rows below give T cell receptor beta chains drawn from one sample of a study of cytomegalovirus exposure and HLA in healthy donors. The assay was immunoSEQ multiplex PCR, and TCRdb's table has in-frame clones only and misses some. Recorded for this sample: tens of thousands of clones. The sequenced material came from PBMCs. The source is a man between 40 and 49 years old in good health and CMV-seronegative. Each CDR3 is given with its conserved first and last residue. Each record gives: V gene, J gene, D gene, CDR3 protein, CDR3 DNA. The D gene is left open where the match is weak.

V: TRBV7-2
J: TRBJ2-5
D: TRBD2
CDR3: CASSSGGGGGQETQYF
DNA: TGTGCCAGTTCCTCGGGAGGCGGAGGAGGCCAAGAGACCCAGTACTTC

V: TRBV30
J: TRBJ2-1
D: TRBD2
CDR3: CAWSGQSSGRVGEQFF
DNA: TGTGCCTGGAGCGGTCAGTCTAGCGGGAGGGTGGGTGAGCAGTTCTTC

V: TRBV19
J: TRBJ1-2
D: NA
CDR3: CASSIRQNYGYTF
DNA: TGTGCCAGTAGTATACGACAGAACTATGGCTACACCTTC

V: TRBV29-1
J: TRBJ2-7
D: TRBD2
CDR3: CSVEGALAGGSYEQYF
DNA: TGCAGCGTTGAGGGGGCTCTAGCGGGAGGCTCCTACGAGCAGTACTTC

V: TRBV18
J: TRBJ1-2
D: NA
CDR3: CASSPGERRPYGYTF
DNA: TGTGCCAGCTCACCAGGAGAACGTCGACCCTATGGCTACACCTTC

V: TRBV27
J: TRBJ2-7
D: TRBD1
CDR3: CASSQSVWTGGREQYF
DNA: TGTGCCAGCAGCCAATCCGTATGGACAGGGGGCCGCGAGCAGTACTTC

V: TRBV4-2
J: TRBJ1-3
D: NA
CDR3: CASSRGPRGDSGNTIYF
DNA: TGTGCCAGCAGCCGCGGACCCCGCGGGGACTCTGGAAACACCATATATTTT

V: TRBV11-3
J: TRBJ2-7
D: NA
CDR3: CASSPRGSGNEQYF
DNA: TGTGCCAGCAGCCCCCGGGGGAGCGGAAACGAGCAGTACTTC

V: TRBV7-8
J: TRBJ2-7
D: NA
CDR3: CASSLQADSSYEQYF
DNA: TGTGCCAGCAGCTTACAAGCGGATAGCTCCTACGAGCAGTACTTC

V: TRBV7-8
J: TRBJ2-3
D: NA
CDR3: CASSLIASTDTQYF
DNA: TGTGCCAGCAGCTTAATAGCGAGCACAGATACGCAGTATTTT

V: TRBV19
J: TRBJ2-3
D: TRBD2
CDR3: CASSFGTSGSTDTQYF
DNA: TGTGCCAGTAGTTTCGGGACTAGCGGTAGCACAGATACGCAGTATTTT

V: TRBV5-1
J: TRBJ1-2
D: NA
CDR3: CASSLDTVSQGSSSRGYTF
DNA: TGCGCCAGCAGCTTGGATACGGTTTCTCAGGGGAGTAGTAGTAGGGGCTACACCTTC

V: TRBV4-3
J: TRBJ1-5
D: NA
CDR3: CASSQVYRTVDHQPQHF
DNA: TGCGCCAGCAGCCAAGTCTATCGGACAGTGGACCATCAGCCCCAGCATTTT

V: TRBV6-4
J: TRBJ2-2
D: NA
CDR3: CASSLGDSGELFF
DNA: TGTGCCAGCAGTTTGGGGGACTCCGGGGAGCTGTTTTTT

V: TRBV5-1
J: TRBJ2-5
D: NA
CDR3: CASSLGAETQYF
DNA: TGCGCCAGCAGCTTGGGCGCAGAGACCCAGTACTTC

V: TRBV6-6
J: TRBJ2-7
D: TRBD2
CDR3: CASSYVLSGSVYEQYF
DNA: TGTGCCAGCAGTTACGTTCTCAGCGGGAGTGTCTACGAGCAGTACTTC

V: TRBV11-2
J: TRBJ1-2
D: TRBD1
CDR3: CASSLAPGQGDYGYTF
DNA: TGTGCCAGCAGCCTCGCTCCCGGACAGGGTGACTATGGCTACACCTTC

V: TRBV29-1
J: TRBJ1-2
D: TRBD1
CDR3: CSVGQGARGYTF
DNA: TGCAGCGTGGGACAGGGGGCAAGAGGCTACACCTTC

V: TRBV14
J: TRBJ1-2
D: NA
CDR3: CASSERGSYGYTF
DNA: TGTGCCAGCAGCGAAAGGGGGTCCTATGGCTACACCTTC

V: TRBV19
J: TRBJ1-4
D: NA
CDR3: CASSIYFGGEKLFF
DNA: TGTGCCAGTAGTATTTATTTCGGCGGGGAAAAACTGTTTTTT

V: TRBV19
J: TRBJ2-7
D: TRBD2
CDR3: CASSNSGAEQYF
DNA: TGTGCCAGTAGTAATAGCGGGGCCGAGCAGTACTTC

V: TRBV27
J: TRBJ2-1
D: NA
CDR3: CASSPRGSGYNEQFF
DNA: TGTGCCAGCAGCCCAAGGGGTAGCGGATACAATGAGCAGTTCTTC

V: TRBV6-1
J: TRBJ2-7
D: TRBD2
CDR3: CASSEGGPPGEQYF
DNA: TGTGCCAGCAGTGAGGGAGGGCCCCCTGGAGAGCAGTACTTC

V: TRBV7-6
J: TRBJ2-6
D: TRBD2
CDR3: CASSSGGGSYSGANVLTF
DNA: TGTGCCAGCAGCTCGGGAGGGGGTTCCTACTCTGGGGCCAACGTCCTGACTTTC

V: TRBV30
J: TRBJ1-1
D: NA
CDR3: CAWGFAGEAFF
DNA: TGTGCCTGGGGTTTTGCAGGTGAAGCTTTCTTT

V: TRBV7-9
J: TRBJ2-7
D: TRBD1
CDR3: CASRQGTAPTYEQYF
DNA: TGTGCCAGCAGGCAAGGGACAGCCCCGACCTACGAGCAGTACTTC

V: TRBV2
J: TRBJ1-2
D: NA
CDR3: CASRQEDYGYTF
DNA: TGTGCCAGTAGACAGGAGGACTATGGCTACACCTTC

V: TRBV6-5
J: TRBJ2-7
D: TRBD1
CDR3: CASKVDRVGYEQYF
DNA: TGTGCCAGCAAGGTAGACAGGGTTGGCTACGAGCAGTACTTC

V: TRBV6-5
J: TRBJ2-7
D: TRBD2
CDR3: CASSTTSGSYEQYF
DNA: TGTGCCAGCAGTACCACTAGCGGCTCCTACGAGCAGTACTTC

V: TRBV4-3
J: TRBJ2-3
D: NA
CDR3: CASSPQGDPGGSDTQYF
DNA: TGCGCCAGCAGCCCCCAGGGGGATCCGGGAGGGTCTGATACGCAGTATTTT

V: TRBV20-1
J: TRBJ2-3
D: NA
CDR3: CSARDRDTQYF
DNA: TGCAGTGCTAGAGATCGGGATACGCAGTATTTT

V: TRBV27
J: TRBJ2-6
D: TRBD1
CDR3: CASSLTGVNGANVLTF
DNA: TGTGCCAGCAGTCTGACAGGGGTGAACGGGGCCAACGTCCTGACTTTC

V: TRBV5-1
J: TRBJ2-3
D: TRBD2
CDR3: CASSLASGGFTDTQYF
DNA: TGCGCCAGCAGCTTGGCCTCGGGGGGTTTCACAGATACGCAGTATTTT

V: TRBV18
J: TRBJ1-2
D: NA
CDR3: CASSAGSVGYTF
DNA: TGTGCCAGCTCAGCGGGATCTGTGGGCTACACCTTC

V: TRBV6-6
J: TRBJ2-7
D: TRBD2
CDR3: CASSYSQREQTEQYF
DNA: TGTGCCAGCAGTTACTCTCAGCGGGAGCAAACCGAGCAGTACTTC

V: TRBV30
J: TRBJ2-3
D: NA
CDR3: CAWSVTDRQYF
DNA: TGTGCCTGGAGTGTAACTGACAGGCAGTATTTT

V: TRBV9
J: TRBJ2-3
D: TRBD2
CDR3: CASSLERLAGSDTQYF
DNA: TGTGCCAGCAGCCTCGAAAGATTAGCGGGGTCGGATACGCAGTATTTT

V: TRBV11-3
J: TRBJ2-7
D: NA
CDR3: CASSSSFTYEQYF
DNA: TGTGCCAGCAGTAGCAGCTTTACCTACGAGCAGTACTTC

V: TRBV6-5
J: TRBJ2-7
D: NA
CDR3: CASSYSVQGGYEQYF
DNA: TGTGCCAGCAGTTACTCGGTACAGGGCGGCTACGAGCAGTACTTC

V: TRBV28
J: TRBJ1-2
D: TRBD1
CDR3: CASRPGGQGMMKGYTF
DNA: TGTGCCAGCAGACCCGGGGGACAGGGGATGATGAAGGGCTACACCTTC

V: TRBV18
J: TRBJ2-1
D: NA
CDR3: CASSPTVSSYNEQFF
DNA: TGTGCCAGCTCACCAACAGTGAGCTCCTACAATGAGCAGTTCTTC

V: TRBV7-8
J: TRBJ2-7
D: TRBD2
CDR3: CASSLKGLAGAYEQYF
DNA: TGTGCCAGCAGCCTAAAGGGACTAGCGGGAGCCTACGAGCAGTACTTC

V: TRBV27
J: TRBJ2-7
D: NA
CDR3: CASSPRFLHEQYF
DNA: TGTGCCAGCAGCCCCAGGTTTCTGCACGAGCAGTACTTC

V: TRBV28
J: TRBJ1-2
D: NA
CDR3: CASSFGGLGGYTF
DNA: TGTGCCAGCAGTTTTGGGGGCTTGGGTGGCTACACCTTC

V: TRBV13
J: TRBJ1-2
D: NA
CDR3: CASSLYREYGYTF
DNA: TGTGCCAGCAGCCTCTACAGGGAATATGGCTACACCTTC

V: TRBV5-1
J: TRBJ1-1
D: TRBD1
CDR3: CASSSQGAGTEDFF
DNA: TGCGCCAGCAGCTCGCAGGGGGCGGGCACTGAAGATTTCTTT

V: TRBV6-5
J: TRBJ1-1
D: NA
CDR3: CASSYSGVGNTEAFF
DNA: TGTGCCAGCAGTTACTCCGGGGTGGGGAACACTGAAGCTTTCTTT

V: TRBV6-5
J: TRBJ2-7
D: TRBD1
CDR3: CASSRTGDAYEQYF
DNA: TGTGCCAGCAGTAGGACAGGGGACGCCTACGAGCAGTACTTC

V: TRBV7-9
J: TRBJ1-2
D: NA
CDR3: CATHGRRANYGYTF
DNA: TGTGCCACTCATGGTAGACGGGCTAACTATGGCTACACCTTC

V: TRBV7-9
J: TRBJ2-3
D: NA
CDR3: CASSESTDTQYF
DNA: TGTGCCAGCAGTGAGAGCACAGATACGCAGTATTTT

V: TRBV7-2
J: TRBJ1-1
D: NA
CDR3: CASSLFLLNTEAFF
DNA: TGTGCCAGCAGCTTATTCCTTCTGAACACTGAAGCTTTCTTT

V: TRBV9
J: TRBJ2-3
D: TRBD2
CDR3: CASSVGPQGGDGDTQYF
DNA: TGTGCCAGCAGCGTAGGGCCGCAGGGAGGGGATGGAGATACGCAGTATTTT

V: TRBV7-9
J: TRBJ1-2
D: TRBD1
CDR3: CASSLSLTGARGYTF
DNA: TGTGCCAGCAGCTTAAGCCTGACAGGGGCGAGGGGCTACACCTTC

V: TRBV30
J: TRBJ2-3
D: NA
CDR3: CAWSGADTQYF
DNA: TGTGCCTGGAGTGGAGCAGATACGCAGTATTTT

V: TRBV30
J: TRBJ2-7
D: NA
CDR3: CALVANSYEQYF
DNA: TGTGCCCTAGTCGCAAACTCCTACGAGCAGTACTTC

V: TRBV6-5
J: TRBJ1-4
D: NA
CDR3: CASSGLPLNEKLFF
DNA: TGTGCCAGCAGCGGACTTCCTCTTAATGAAAAACTGTTTTTT

V: TRBV30
J: TRBJ2-7
D: TRBD1
CDR3: CAWNGQGAKYEQYF
DNA: TGTGCCTGGAACGGACAGGGGGCTAAGTACGAGCAGTACTTC

V: TRBV30
J: TRBJ2-7
D: NA
CDR3: CAWSVGGIKYF
DNA: TGTGCCTGGAGTGTTGGCGGGATTAAGTACTTC